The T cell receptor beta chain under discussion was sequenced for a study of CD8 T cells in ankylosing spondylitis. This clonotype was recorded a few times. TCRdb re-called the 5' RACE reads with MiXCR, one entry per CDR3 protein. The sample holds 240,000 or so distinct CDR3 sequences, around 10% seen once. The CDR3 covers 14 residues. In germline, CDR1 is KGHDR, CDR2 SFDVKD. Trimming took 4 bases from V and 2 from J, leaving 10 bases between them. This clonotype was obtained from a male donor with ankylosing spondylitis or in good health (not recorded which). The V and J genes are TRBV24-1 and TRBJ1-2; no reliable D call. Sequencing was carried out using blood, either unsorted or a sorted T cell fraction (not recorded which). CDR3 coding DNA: TGTGCCACCAGTGAACCATTCCTGAACTATGGCTACACCTTC. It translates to CATSEPFLNYGYTF.